These 22 T cell receptor beta chains were all obtained from the same sample, sequenced in a study of shared clonotypes between healthy human individuals. Repertoires were generated with immunoSEQ multiplex PCR, while TCRdb's copy carries only in-frame clones and drops some. Counted here are more than 550,000 clones, about 90% occurring once; the ten biggest clones make up 30% to 40%. The sequencing sample was made of memory CD8+ T cells from PBMCs. Sample subset: CD45RO+ cells pooled with CCR7-negative TemRA cells. The receptors come from a man aged 18 to 30 in good health. Some clones in this sample may be carry-over from other donors' samples.

CDR3 protein: CASTPGTGNYEQYF. CDR3 nucleotides: TGTGCCAGCACCCCTGGGACAGGAAACTACGAGCAGTACTTC. The J gene is TRBJ2-7, the V gene TRBV9; TRBD1 matches 8 bases. CDR1 is SGDLS and CDR2 is YYNGEE in the germline V gene. This CDR3 has 14 amino acids. V lost 6 bases to trimming and J lost 3 bases; unmatched junction nucleotides: 8.

V gene TRBV7-9 combines with J gene TRBJ2-3, with TRBD2 identical over 10 bases. Germline values: CDR1 SEHNR, CDR2 FQNEAQ (reference sequence). The CDR3 is 14 residues long. Trimming took 2 bases from V and 8 from J; bases not matched to a gene: 4. The CDR3 loop reads CASSLKREGSTQYF. The CDR3 coding sequence is TGTGCCAGCAGCTTAAAGCGGGAGGGGTCTACGCAGTATTTT. Full variable domain (missing parts from reference TRBV7-9 and TRBJ2-3): DTGVSQNPRHKITKRGQNVTFRCDPISEHNRLYWYRQTLGQGPEFLTYFQNEAQLEKSRLLSDRFSAERPKGSFSTLEIQRTEQGDSAMYLCASSLKREGSTQYFGPGTRLTVL.

The V call is TRBV18, the J call TRBJ2-3, with 7 bases matching TRBD2. CDR1 and CDR2 from the germline V gene are KGHSH and LQKENI. CDR3 length equals 16 residues. The V segment lost 3 bases and the J segment 0 bases; nucleotides outside the gene matches: 6. DNA for the CDR3: TGTGCCAGCTCACCCCTGGGAGGGGAAAGCACAGATACGCAGTATTTT. It is translated as CASSPLGGESTDTQYF.

This chain's CDR3 is CASSYARETQYF. In DNA form, the CDR3 reads TGTGCCAGCAGTTACGCCCGGGAGACCCAGTACTTC. V and J are TRBV6-5 and TRBJ2-5; D remains ambiguous. V dropped 2 bases and J dropped 5 bases, with 6 bases sitting between them. Germline V gene lookup returns CDR1 MNHEY and CDR2 SVGAGI. This CDR3 spans 12 amino acids.

The chain is built from TRBV9 and TRBJ2-3; D may be TRBD1 or TRBD2 (6 bases each). Trimming cost V 0 bases and J 4 bases, with 12 bases left between them. This CDR3 has 15 residues. CDR1 is SGDLS and CDR2 is YYNGEE in the germline V gene. The CDR3 loop reads CASSVGRGEADTQYF. CDR3 sequence (DNA): TGTGCCAGCAGCGTAGGAAGGGGGGAAGCAGATACGCAGTATTTT.

CDR3 DNA: TGTGCCAGCCTGCCCCGGGACAGGGGTTCCCAAGAGACCCAGTACTTC. Translation: CASLPRDRGSQETQYF. This rearrangement joins TRBV28 to TRBJ2-5; 10 nucleotides line up with TRBD1. From germline, CDR1 is MDHEN and CDR2 SYDVKM. The ends lost 8 bases at V and 1 base at J; junction bases unmatched: 10. The length of the CDR3 is 16 residues.

CDR3 DNA sequence: TGTGCCAGCAAAGAAGGCGTCGGGAGGGGCTACGAGACCCAGTACTTC. Protein: CASKEGVGRGYETQYF. The gene calls are TRBV2 and TRBJ2-5, with 8 bases aligning to TRBD2. Germline CDR1 and CDR2: SNHLY and FYNNEI. Trimming at V came to 7 bases and at J to 5 bases, leaving 15 bases not matched to a gene. CDR3 length: 16 residues.

The chain employs TRBV5-1 and TRBJ2-7; 8 nucleotides agree with TRBD2. Trimming cost V 0 bases and J 3 bases; bases outside gene matches: 5. CDR1 and CDR2 from the germline V gene are SGHRS and YFSETQ. The CDR3 runs 15 residues. The CDR3 region has the DNA TGCGCCAGCAGCTTGGTTAGCGGGACTATCTACGAGCAGTACTTC. Residues: CASSLVSGTIYEQYF.

The chain links TRBV7-9 to TRBJ2-1; the D gene could be TRBD1 or TRBD2 (5 bases each). The CDR3 covers 13 residues. Trimming pared 5 bases from V and 8 bases from J, leaving 13 bases between. Germline CDR1 SEHNR, CDR2 FQNEAQ (reference sequence). The CDR3 DNA is TGTGCCAGCAGCCGGGACCCTTGGGATGAGCAGTTCTTC. This codes for CASSRDPWDEQFF.

This chain links TRBV4-2 with TRBJ2-2; tentatively, D is TRBD2 (5 bases). V shed 4 bases and J shed 4 bases, with 16 bases lying between them. CDR1 LGHNA and CDR2 YNFKEQ come from the germline V gene. This CDR3 has 16 residues. In DNA form, the CDR3 reads TGTGCCAGCAGCCTCGCCGGAAGGGAGCTCACCGGGGAGCTGTTTTTT. As protein: CASSLAGRELTGELFF.

In its sample, this clone was seen a few times. This same CDR3 is encoded by further DNA sequences in the sample. CDR3 nucleotide sequence: TGTGCCAGCAGCCCCGGGACGGCGAACACTGAAGCTTTCTTT. It encodes CASSPGTANTEAFF. The chain uses TRBV7-9 and TRBJ1-1, with D possibly being TRBD1 (5 bases). V lost 5 bases and J lost 1, with 11 bases in between. The germline gives CDR1 SEHNR, CDR2 FQNEAQ (reference sequence). This CDR3 spans 14 amino acids. The full variable domain, in which reference TRBV7-9 and TRBJ1-1 provide the parts outside the CDR3, is DTGVSQNPRHKITKRGQNVTFRCDPISEHNRLYWYRQTLGQGPEFLTYFQNEAQLEKSRLLSDRFSAERPKGSFSTLEIQRTEQGDSAMYLCASSPGTANTEAFFGQGTRLTVV.

In this sample, this clone turned up many times. J is TRBJ2-2 and V is TRBV7-9; 13 nucleotides line up with TRBD2. In germline, CDR1 is SEHNR, CDR2 FQNEAQ (reference sequence). Trimming took 5 bases from V and 1 from J; bases not matched to a gene: 10. CDR3 length: 19 residues. The CDR3 bases are TGTGCCAGCAGCCCTAGCCCTAGGACTAGCGGGAGGAACACCGGGGAGCTGTTTTTT. Translated, it gives CASSPSPRTSGRNTGELFF.

This chain connects TRBV28 to TRBJ2-3; 10 nucleotides agree with TRBD2. Germline values: CDR1 MDHEN, CDR2 SYDVKM. J lost 4 bases, V lost 5 bases, and 9 bases had no gene match. This CDR3 comprises 16 residues. The CDR3 spells CASSLLGLAIADTQYF. The CDR3 DNA reads as TGTGCCAGCAGTCTCCTGGGACTAGCGATAGCAGATACGCAGTATTTT.

The V and J genes are TRBV5-8 and TRBJ2-7; the D is unclear. V lost 2 bases to trimming and J lost 7 bases, with 7 bases between them. Germline CDR1 and CDR2: SGHTS and YDEGEE. The CDR3 is made up of 11 amino acids. This CDR3 reads CASSFPSEQYF. The CDR3 DNA reads TGTGCCAGCAGCTTTCCGAGTGAGCAGTACTTC.

The chain recombines TRBV9 with TRBJ2-7; D may be TRBD2 (6 bases). The germline V and J ends were trimmed by 4 bases and 0 bases, with 14 bases remaining between them. The germline V gene has CDR1 SGDLS and CDR2 YYNGEE. The CDR3 sequence is 15 residues long. CDR3 region: CASSSAGLPSYEQYF. The CDR3 region has the DNA TGTGCCAGCAGCTCAGCGGGCCTCCCCTCCTACGAGCAGTACTTC.

In this sample, this clone turned up once. This rearrangement joins TRBV5-6 to TRBJ1-5, with D hard to call. CDR3 length: 13 amino acids. From germline, CDR1 is SGHDT and CDR2 YYEEEE. V was pared by 0 bases and J by 6 bases, with 7 bases between. The CDR3 loop reads CASSLAKGQPQHF. The CDR3 DNA reads TGTGCCAGCAGCTTGGCCAAAGGTCAGCCCCAGCATTTT.

The chain employs TRBV6-1 and TRBJ2-7, with D perhaps matching TRBD1 (6 bases). The CDR3 has 12 residues. Germline V CDR1 and CDR2: MNHNS, SASEGT. V lost 3 bases and J lost 7, with 10 bases in between. In DNA, the CDR3 is TGTGCCAGCAGTGACCAGGGGCAGGAGCAGTACTTC. Protein product: CASSDQGQEQYF.

Of note for this clone: The sample contains more than one DNA sequence encoding this CDR3. The chain links TRBV27 to TRBJ2-5; the D is unclear. This CDR3 is 13 amino acids long. V dropped 1 base and J dropped 1 base, with 4 bases sitting between them. Germline V CDR1 and CDR2: MNHEY, SMNVEV (reference sequence). DNA for the CDR3: TGTGCCAGCAGTTTATTGGGCCAAGAGACCCAGTACTTC. Translating gives CASSLLGQETQYF.

V and J are TRBV6-5 and TRBJ2-7, with 8 bases fitting TRBD1. The CDR3 runs to 15 residues. Germline lookup yields CDR1 MNHEY and CDR2 SVGAGI. V lost 6 bases and J lost 1; bases outside the gene matches: 8. CDR3 nucleotide sequence: TGTGCCAGCAGCGGACAGGGTTTGGATTCCTACGAGCAGTACTTC. Translation: CASSGQGLDSYEQYF.

This rearrangement joins TRBV9 to TRBJ2-3, with unresolved D. Trimming removed 7 bases from V and 5 bases from J, with 11 bases in between. CDR3 length equals 12 residues. CDR1 is SGDLS, CDR2 YYNGEE, per germline. CDR3 sequence: CASGTTRDTQYF. As DNA, the CDR3 is TGTGCCAGCGGTACAACGAGAGATACGCAGTATTTT.

The V call is TRBV19, the J call TRBJ2-7, with D possibly matching TRBD2 (6 bases). Trimming pared 3 bases from V and 5 bases from J, leaving 20 bases between. Germline CDR1 and CDR2: LNHDA and SQIVND (reference sequence). This CDR3 region has 16 residues. The CDR3 DNA reads as TGTGCCAGTAGTATTATTCCTGGGACTCCCAGCGACGAGCAGTACTTC. Encoded protein: CASSIIPGTPSDEQYF.

J is TRBJ1-2 and V is TRBV15; D remains ambiguous. Trimming removed 3 bases from V and 2 bases from J, with 19 bases in between. CDR1 and CDR2 (germline): LNHNV, YYDKDF (reference sequence). CDR3 length equals 17 residues. Here the CDR3 reads CATSRARTSVVNYGYTF. DNA for the CDR3: TGTGCCACCAGCAGGGCTCGGACCTCTGTGGTGAACTATGGCTACACCTTC. The complete variable domain, with remaining parts taken from reference TRBV15 and TRBJ1-2, reads DAMVIQNPRYQVTQFGKPVTLSCSQTLNHNVMYWYQQKSSQAPKLLFHYYDKDFNNEADTPDNFQSRRPNTSFCFLDIRSPGLGDTAMYLCATSRARTSVVNYGYTFGSGTRLTVV.